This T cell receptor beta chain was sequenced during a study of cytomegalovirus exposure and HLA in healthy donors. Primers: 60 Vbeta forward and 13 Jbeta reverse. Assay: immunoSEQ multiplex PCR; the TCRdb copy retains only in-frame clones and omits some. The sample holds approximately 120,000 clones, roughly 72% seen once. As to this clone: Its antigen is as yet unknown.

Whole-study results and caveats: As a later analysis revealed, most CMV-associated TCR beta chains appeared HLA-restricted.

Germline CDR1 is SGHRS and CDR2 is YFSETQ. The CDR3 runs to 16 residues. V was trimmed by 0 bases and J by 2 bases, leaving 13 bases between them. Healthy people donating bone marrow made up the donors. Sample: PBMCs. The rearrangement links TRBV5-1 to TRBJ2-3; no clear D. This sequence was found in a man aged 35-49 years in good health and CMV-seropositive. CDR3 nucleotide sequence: TGCGCCAGCAGCTTGGGAGGCAGTACACTCACAGATACGCAGTATTTT. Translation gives CASSLGGSTLTDTQYF. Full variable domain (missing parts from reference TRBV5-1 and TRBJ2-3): KAGVTQTPRYLIKTRGQQVTLSCSPISGHRSVSWYQQTPGQGLQFLFEYFSETQRNKGNFPGRFSGRQFSNSRSEMNVSTLELGDSALYLCASSLGGSTLTDTQYFGPGTRLTVL.